A single T cell receptor (beta chain) is shown here with its context. The sample belongs to a study of tumor-infiltrating lymphocytes in localized non-small cell lung cancer. This table comes from immunoSEQ multiplex PCR, and its TCRdb copy is limited to in-frame clones, with some not included. Of 14,000 to 15,000 clones detected, roughly 79% appear once; the ten largest clones hold roughly 2.7%. The source of this sequence is a human donor with non-small cell lung cancer. The sequencing sample was made of lung tumor tissue.

CDR3 nucleotide sequence: TGTGCCAGCAGCTCCCTTGGACTAGCGGGAGTATGCTACTTC. Protein: CASSSLGLAGVCYF. The rearrangement joins TRBV7-9 to TRBJ2-7; TRBD2 matches at 13 bases. The CDR3 is 14 amino acids. V lost 4 bases and J lost 13; bases outside the gene matches: 10. Per the germline V gene, CDR1 is SEHNR and CDR2 is FQNEAQ (reference sequence).